These 24 T cell receptor beta chains were sequenced from one sample in a study of Graves' ophthalmopathy and Graves' hyperthyroidism. Scientists amplified the TCR beta CDR3 regions from RNA transcripts. HTBI primers primed a first-round RT-PCR, and a second-round multiplex PCR followed. TCRdb fed the multiplex PCR reads into MiXCR, producing one record per CDR3 protein. Of some 400,000 distinct CDR3 sequences in the sample, about 16% are singletons; the top ten hold around 1.6%. Sequencing used peripheral blood. These receptors came from a woman aged 18-30 years with Graves' ophthalmopathy.

The sample holds many counts of this clonotype. The chain is built from TRBV12-3 or TRBV12-4 and TRBJ1-1; 7 bases match TRBD1. V shed 5 bases, J shed 8 bases, and the junction held 8 bases outside the gene matches. The CDR3 has 13 amino acids. The CDR3 coding sequence is TGTGCCAGCAGTACCCGACAGGGTGGAGAAGCTTTCTTT. It yields the protein CASSTRQGGEAFF.

The genes are TRBV7-2 and TRBJ2-3; D unclear. The CDR3 consists of 14 residues. The germline V and J ends were trimmed by 4 bases and 8 bases, with 16 bases remaining between them. From germline, CDR1 is SGHTA and CDR2 FQGNSA. The CDR3 DNA sequence: TGTGCCAGCAGCTCCTTGGGCTCCCGGGCTACGCAGTATTTT. It specifies CASSSLGSRATQYF.

This clonotype was picked up many times. This chain links TRBV12-3 or TRBV12-4 with TRBJ2-3; 13 nucleotides align to TRBD2. The CDR3 is 16 residues long. V shed 4 bases, J shed 2 bases, and the junction held 3 bases outside the gene matches. For the CDR3, the DNA is TGTGCCAGCAGTTCAGGGACTAGCGGGACCACAGATACGCAGTATTTT. This translates into CASSSGTSGTTDTQYF.

The sample holds many counts of this clonotype. The rearrangement links TRBV27 to TRBJ1-5; weak D call: TRBD1 (5 bases). Per germline, CDR1 MNHEY and CDR2 SMNVEV (reference sequence). CDR3 length equals 14 residues. Trimming took off 3 bases at V and 2 bases at J, with 8 bases between the two ends. Here the CDR3 reads CASSFKGGNQPQHF. In nucleotides, the CDR3 is TGTGCCAGCAGTTTCAAAGGGGGCAATCAGCCCCAGCATTTT.

This clonotype was counted many times. The CDR3 spells CSAPDAGRGLNTGELFF. For the CDR3, the DNA is TGCAGTGCTCCTGACGCCGGCAGGGGCCTCAACACCGGGGAGCTGTTTTTT. The chain employs TRBV20-1 and TRBJ2-2; D perhaps matches TRBD1 (6 bases). CDR1 is DFQATT and CDR2 is SNEGSKA in the germline V gene (reference sequence). The V gene lost 5 bases and the J gene lost 2 bases, with 21 bases spanning the gap. CDR3 length: 17 amino acids.

This clonotype has ten or more counts. The chain couples TRBV30 to TRBJ1-1, with no clear D. This CDR3 is built from 14 residues. Trimming pared 3 bases from V and 4 bases from J, leaving 15 bases between. Germline-derived CDR1 and CDR2 are GTSNPN and SVGIG (reference sequence). As DNA, the CDR3 is TGTGCCTGGAGACCACGGGCCAGCGGCACTGAAGCTTTCTTT. It yields the protein CAWRPRASGTEAFF.

In its sample, this clonotype was seen many times. CDR3 coding DNA: TGTGCCAGCAGTCGAAAGGGGCAGGGAGGGACCGGGGAGCTGTTTTTT. Protein: CASSRKGQGGTGELFF. V and J are TRBV7-2 and TRBJ2-2; 7 bases match TRBD2. J lost 5 bases, V lost 6 bases, and 12 bases had no gene match. The CDR3 is 16 amino acids. Per germline, CDR1 SGHTA and CDR2 FQGNSA.

This clonotype was observed at least ten times. The CDR3 loop reads CAIRPDGQETQYF. The CDR3 DNA sequence: TGTGCCATCAGACCCGACGGACAAGAGACCCAGTACTTC. The V gene is TRBV10-3, the J gene TRBJ2-5; D ambiguous. The V and J ends lost 6 bases and 2 bases respectively, with 10 bases between them. Germline CDR1 ENHRY, CDR2 SYGVKD. There are 13 residues in the CDR3.

Many counts were recorded for this clonotype. V usage is TRBV28 and J usage is TRBJ1-5; 10 nucleotides match TRBD1. J gave up 2 bases and V 7 bases, and 5 bases lay outside the gene matches. This CDR3 has 15 amino acids. In germline, CDR1 is MDHEN, CDR2 SYDVKM. The CDR3 coding sequence is TGTGCCAGCATCCGACAGGGGGCAGGCAATCAGCCCCAGCATTTT. Protein sequence: CASIRQGAGNQPQHF.

This clonotype was counted at least ten times. This chain joins TRBV6-2 or TRBV6-3 and TRBJ2-5, with 10 bases lining up with TRBD1. This CDR3 is built from 15 residues. Per the germline V gene, CDR1 is MNHEY and CDR2 is SVGEGT. The V segment lost 5 bases and the J segment 4 bases; nucleotides outside the gene matches: 7. The CDR3 DNA sequence: TGTGCCAGCAGTACTCGGACAGGGGGATCAGAGACCCAGTACTTC. Protein sequence: CASSTRTGGSETQYF.

This clonotype was counted ten times or more. The chain uses TRBV28 and TRBJ2-7; D might be TRBD1 (6 bases). Trimming left V 2 bases short and J 4 bases short, with 12 bases between. CDR1 is MDHEN, CDR2 SYDVKM, per germline. There are 14 residues in the CDR3. The CDR3 region is CASSLGTGQYEQYF. Written as DNA, the CDR3 is TGTGCCAGCAGTTTAGGTACAGGGCAATACGAGCAGTACTTC.

This clonotype was counted ten times or more. V usage is TRBV7-2 and J usage is TRBJ1-6; 10 nucleotides agree with TRBD1. J lost 11 bases, V lost 3 bases, and 10 bases had no gene match. Germline V gives CDR1 SGHTA, CDR2 FQGNSA. CDR3 length: 16 residues. Here the CDR3 reads CASSFRQGATATPLHF. The CDR3 region has the DNA TGTGCCAGCAGCTTTCGACAGGGGGCAACGGCCACACCCCTCCACTTT.

This clonotype has at least ten counts. The V and J genes are TRBV5-1 and TRBJ1-3, with a tentative D call TRBD1 (6 bases). CDR1 and CDR2 from the germline V gene are SGHRS and YFSETQ. V shed 2 bases and J shed 0 bases, with 15 bases lying between them. The CDR3 consists of 17 residues. The CDR3 DNA reads as TGCGCCAGCAGCTTAGCGACAGGTATCTTCTCTGGAAACACCATATATTTT. As protein: CASSLATGIFSGNTIYF.

This clonotype was picked up a small number of times. This chain connects TRBV7-2 to TRBJ1-1; D unresolved. The CDR3 is made up of 12 amino acids. With 4 bases removed from V and 10 bases from J, the gap between germline ends came to 13 bases. In germline, CDR1 is SGHTA, CDR2 FQGNSA. The CDR3 loop is CASSSRTQVAFF. CDR3 sequence (DNA): TGTGCCAGCAGCTCACGGACTCAGGTAGCTTTCTTT.

This clonotype was counted ten times or more. The junction differs from germline at one of its ends, possibly a read error. The CDR3 region is CASSRQAALAGVHF. In nucleotides, the CDR3 is TGTGCCAGCAGCCGCCAAGCGGCACTAGCGGGAGTGCACTTC. The chain joins TRBV6-1 to TRBJ2-7, with 11 nucleotides matching TRBD2. The CDR3 covers 14 residues. Germline V gene data show CDR1 as MNHNS and CDR2 as SASEGT.

The chain couples TRBV25-1 to TRBJ1-5; the D is unclear. This CDR3 comprises 14 residues. Trimming removed 5 bases at V and 3 bases at J, with 11 bases between. Germline assignment: CDR1 MGHDK and CDR2 SYGVNS. This chain's CDR3 is CASSRGSDNQPQHF. The CDR3 nucleotides read TGTGCCAGCAGTCGTGGGTCCGACAATCAGCCCCAGCATTTT.

In its sample, this clonotype was seen many times. The V call is TRBV28, the J call TRBJ2-7, with 10 bases that match TRBD2. Trimming at V came to 2 bases and at J to 10 bases, leaving 8 bases not matched to a gene. The germline V gene encodes CDR1 MDHEN and CDR2 SYDVKM. This CDR3 has 14 residues. CDR3 loop: CASSLRGLARAQYF. DNA for the CDR3: TGTGCCAGCAGTTTACGGGGACTAGCGAGGGCCCAGTACTTC. The full variable domain, in which reference TRBV28 and TRBJ2-7 provide the parts outside the CDR3, is DVKVTQSSRYLVKRTGEKVFLECVQDMDHENMFWYRQDPGLGLRLIYFSYDVKMKEKGDIPEGYSVSREKKERFSLILESASTNQTSMYLCASSLRGLARAQYFGPGTRLTVT.

In this sample, this clonotype turned up a few times. The chain joins TRBV2 to TRBJ2-7; D possibly matches TRBD1 or TRBD2 (5 bases each). This CDR3 region has 14 residues. Looked up from germline, CDR1 is SNHLY and CDR2 is FYNNEI. V was pared by 4 bases and J by 2 bases, with 12 bases between. In DNA, the CDR3 is TGTGCCAGCAGTGTAGCGACAGAGACCTACGAGCAGTACTTC. This translates into CASSVATETYEQYF.

Only a few counts were recorded for this clonotype. This rearrangement joins TRBV24-1 to TRBJ2-2, with no clear D. This CDR3 is built from 12 residues. Germline V gene data show CDR1 as KGHDR and CDR2 as SFDVKD. The V end was cut by 1 base, the J end by 13 bases, with 9 bases between. The CDR3 DNA follows: TGTGCCACCAGTGATTTTACTTCCCGGCTGTTTTTT. It specifies CATSDFTSRLFF.

This clonotype was counted at least ten times. The V gene is TRBV28, the J gene TRBJ1-1, with TRBD1 matching 7 bases. V gave up 5 bases and J gave up 3 bases; unmatched junction bases: 6. The germline V gene has CDR1 MDHEN and CDR2 SYDVKM. CDR3 length: 14 residues. The CDR3 loop reads CASSLTGAYTEAFF. In DNA, the CDR3 is TGTGCCAGCAGTCTAACAGGGGCCTACACTGAAGCTTTCTTT.

This clonotype was counted at least ten times. The rearrangement links TRBV30 to TRBJ1-1; no reliable D call. The CDR3 extends over 9 amino acids. V shed 3 bases and J shed 6 bases, with 2 bases lying between them. Germline CDR1 and CDR2: GTSNPN and SVGIG (reference sequence). CDR3 nucleotides: TGTGCCTGGAGACCTGAAGCTTTCTTT. Its translation is CAWRPEAFF.

This clonotype was seen at least ten times. This chain connects TRBV6-2 or TRBV6-3 to TRBJ1-2; D call uncertain. CDR1 and CDR2 from the germline V gene are MNHEY and SVGEGT. The CDR3 totals 15 residues. The V end was cut by 5 bases, the J end by 8 bases, with 21 bases between. The CDR3 sequence: CASSLSDPFRWGYTF. In DNA, the CDR3 is TGTGCCAGCAGTCTCTCCGACCCCTTCCGCTGGGGCTACACCTTC.

Many counts were recorded for this clonotype. The CDR3 ends on some other residue instead of the conserved phenylalanine or tryptophan, so this is likely a read error. The chain is built from TRBV5-5 and TRBJ1-1; no clear D gene. V was trimmed by 2 bases and J by 7 bases, leaving 18 bases between them. Germline V CDR1 and CDR2: SGHKS, YYEKEE (reference sequence). The CDR3 length is 15 residues. The CDR3 sequence is CASSFFGVGKNEAFL. The CDR3 nucleotides read TGTGCCAGCAGCTTTTTTGGGGTCGGGAAAAATGAAGCTTTCCTT.

This clonotype was observed many times. The rearrangement uses TRBV9 and TRBJ2-4; 8 bases are a match to TRBD2. V lost 4 bases to trimming and J lost 7 bases; unmatched junction nucleotides: 16. The CDR3 is made up of 17 amino acids. CDR1 and CDR2 from the germline V gene are SGDLS and YYNGEE. The CDR3 nucleotides read TGTGCCAGCAGCCCGCGGGGGGAGGGATTAGGCAAGAACATTCAGTACTTC. This translates into CASSPRGEGLGKNIQYF. The full variable domain, its missing parts supplied by reference TRBV9 and TRBJ2-4, is DSGVTQTPKHLITATGQRVTLRCSPRSGDLSVYWYQQSLDQGLQFLIQYYNGEERAKGNILERFSAQQFPDLHSELNLSSLELGDSALYFCASSPRGEGLGKNIQYFGAGTRLSVL.